This T cell receptor beta chain stems from a study of shared clonotypes between healthy human individuals. The study drew all its donors from Caucasian adults living in Nashville, Tennessee. A split of CD4+ cells into CD45RA+ naive and CD45RA-negative memory subsets was performed. Every subset had its genomic DNA shared out evenly among several immunoSEQ plates. Sequencing was performed with immunoSEQ multiplex PCR; in TCRdb, only in-frame clones are kept and a portion is missing. The table has almost 750,000 clones, around 77% seen once. General study points: Donor clonotype sharing was expected to depend on sequencing depth.

There are many counts of this clone. Its antigen is unidentified. The germline CDR1 and CDR2 sequences are MDHEN and SYDVKM. This CDR3 has 15 residues. The V segment lost 5 bases and the J segment 4 bases; nucleotides outside the gene matches: 9. V gene TRBV28 combines with J gene TRBJ2-5; 8 bases match TRBD2. The source material was memory CD4+ T cells sorted from blood. The subset denotes: CD45RA-negative fraction. The receptor's source is a woman in her 30s in good health. This chain's CDR3 is CASSTFRGGLETQYF. In nucleotides, the CDR3 is TGTGCCAGCAGTACATTCCGGGGGGGCTTAGAGACCCAGTACTTC. The full variable domain, in which reference TRBV28 and TRBJ2-5 provide the parts outside the CDR3, is DVKVTQSSRYLVKRTGEKVFLECVQDMDHENMFWYRQDPGLGLRLIYFSYDVKMKEKGDIPEGYSVSREKKERFSLILESASTNQTSMYLCASSTFRGGLETQYFGPGTRLLVL.